This passage covers 11 T cell receptor beta chains from one sample sequenced in a study of T cell responses to AZD1222 COVID-19 vaccine. Some clones are missing from TCRdb's copy, which holds only in-frame ones; the method was immunoSEQ multiplex PCR. The data hold 150,000 to 200,000 clones, with roughly 94% observed a single time. The sequences come from peripheral blood, collected 28 days after the second AZD1222 dose. Every receptor here comes from an adult who received the AZD1222 COVID-19 vaccine.

The J gene is TRBJ2-1, the V gene TRBV4-1; 9 bases agree with TRBD2. The CDR3 consists of 16 residues. J lost 3 bases, V lost 5 bases, and 8 bases had no gene match. Germline V lookup: CDR1 MGHRA, CDR2 YSYEKL. The CDR3 sequence is CASSWVAGANYNEQFF. The CDR3 DNA sequence: TGCGCCAGCAGCTGGGTAGCGGGGGCGAACTACAATGAGCAGTTCTTC.

J is TRBJ1-2 and V is TRBV2, with unresolved D. The V and J ends lost 4 bases and 4 bases respectively, with 4 bases between them. The CDR3 extends over 11 amino acids. Germline CDR1 is SNHLY and CDR2 is FYNNEI. This CDR3 reads CASSVSYGYTF. Here the CDR3 DNA reads TGTGCCAGCAGTGTCAGCTATGGCTACACCTTC.

CDR3 bases: TGCGCCAGCAGCTTGACGACAGGGGACACTGAAGCTTTCTTT. Translated, it gives CASSLTTGDTEAFF. The chain couples TRBV5-1 to TRBJ1-1; 8 nucleotides agree with TRBD1. Trimming cost V 1 base and J 3 bases; bases outside gene matches: 2. The CDR3 totals 14 residues. Per germline, CDR1 SGHRS and CDR2 YFSETQ.

The chain couples TRBV11-3 to TRBJ1-6, with 7 nucleotides matching TRBD1. CDR3 size: 15 residues. The germline CDR1 and CDR2 sequences are SGHNT and YENEEA. The V gene end was trimmed by 3 bases and the J gene end by 6 bases; junction bases not matched to a gene: 5. The CDR3 spells CASSFIGTVNSPLHF. In DNA form, the CDR3 reads TGTGCCAGCAGCTTCATCGGGACAGTTAATTCACCCCTCCACTTT.

The rearrangement joins TRBV18 to TRBJ2-2, with D unresolved. CDR3 size: 20 residues. Germline V gives CDR1 KGHSH, CDR2 LQKENI. V was pared by 0 bases and J by 2 bases, with 22 bases between. The CDR3 nucleotides read TGTGCCAGCTCACCACCGAATCAAGGTTTTTCGATGGCCAACACCGGGGAGCTGTTTTTT. Translation: CASSPPNQGFSMANTGELFF.

DNA for the CDR3: TGTGCCAGTTCTCTTCGGGGGGCGAACACTGAAGCTTTCTTT. It translates to CASSLRGANTEAFF. This sequence joins TRBV28 and TRBJ1-1; a weak D match, TRBD1 (6 bases). Germline-derived CDR1 and CDR2 are MDHEN and SYDVKM. There are 14 residues in the CDR3. V shed 9 bases and J shed 1 base, with 15 bases lying between them. Using reference TRBV28 and TRBJ1-1 for the parts outside the CDR3, the full variable domain is DVKVTQSSRYLVKRTGEKVFLECVQDMDHENMFWYRQDPGLGLRLIYFSYDVKMKEKGDIPEGYSVSREKKERFSLILESASTNQTSMYLCASSLRGANTEAFFGQGTRLTVV.

This clone was counted between two and nine times. The chain has TRBV9 and TRBJ1-4; possibly TRBD1 for D (6 bases). Germline V gene sequence: CDR1 SGDLS, CDR2 YYNGEE. V was pared by 0 bases and J by 3 bases, with 24 bases between. This CDR3 is built from 20 residues. Here the CDR3 reads CASSVVSGGQRGIANEKLFF. For the CDR3, the DNA is TGTGCCAGCAGCGTAGTAAGCGGGGGACAACGAGGGATTGCTAATGAAAAACTGTTTTTT.

The rearrangement joins TRBV24-1 to TRBJ1-5; 7 bases agree with TRBD1. The V and J ends lost 5 bases and 6 bases, in that order; junction bases with no gene match: 6. Germline loops: CDR1 KGHDR, CDR2 SFDVKD. The CDR3 has 14 residues. CDR3 bases: TGTGCCACCAGTGTACCGGGACAGACTCAGCCCCAGCATTTT. Encoded protein: CATSVPGQTQPQHF.

The chain joins TRBV7-3 to TRBJ1-1; D not resolved. Looked up from germline, CDR1 is SGHTA and CDR2 is FQGTGA. This CDR3 spans 14 amino acids. The germline V and J ends were trimmed by 2 bases and 2 bases, with 9 bases remaining between them. In nucleotides, the CDR3 is TGTGCCAGCAGCTTATTTGCGGGAAACACTGAAGCTTTCTTT. This sequence encodes CASSLFAGNTEAFF.

This chain joins TRBV19 and TRBJ1-1; TRBD1 agrees at 9 bases. CDR1 and CDR2 from the germline V gene are LNHDA and SQIVND (reference sequence). Trimming took 9 bases from V and 0 from J; bases not matched to a gene: 8. This CDR3 has 15 residues. Here the CDR3 reads CASTKQGAMNTEAFF. In DNA form, the CDR3 reads TGTGCCAGCACAAAACAGGGGGCGATGAACACTGAAGCTTTCTTT.

The chain is built from TRBV13 and TRBJ1-2; D possibly corresponds to TRBD1 (5 bases). V shed 11 bases and J shed 4 bases, with 14 bases lying between them. The CDR3 spans 12 residues. In germline, CDR1 is PRHDT, CDR2 FYEKMQ (reference sequence). For the CDR3, the DNA is TGTGCCGGATCCAGGGTTCCCTATGGCTACACCTTC. It specifies CAGSRVPYGYTF.